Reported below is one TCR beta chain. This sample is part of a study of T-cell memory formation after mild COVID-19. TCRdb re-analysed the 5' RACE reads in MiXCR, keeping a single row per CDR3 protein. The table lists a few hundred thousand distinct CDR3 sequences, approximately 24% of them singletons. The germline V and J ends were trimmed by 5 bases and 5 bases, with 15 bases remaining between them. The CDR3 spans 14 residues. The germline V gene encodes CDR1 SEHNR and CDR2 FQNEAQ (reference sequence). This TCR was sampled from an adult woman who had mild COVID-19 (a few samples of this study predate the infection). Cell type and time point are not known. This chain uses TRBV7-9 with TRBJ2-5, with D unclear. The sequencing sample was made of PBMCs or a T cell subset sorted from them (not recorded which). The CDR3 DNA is TGTGCCAGCAGCCCCGACGGGCTGAGCGAGACCCAGTACTTC. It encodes CASSPDGLSETQYF.